The rows below give T cell receptor beta chains drawn from one sample of a study of CD8 T cells in Susac syndrome. TCRdb independently ran MiXCR on the immunoSEQ multiplex PCR reads; one entry per CDR3 protein. The table records about 84,000 distinct CDR3 sequences, about 96% of them present only once. Sequences were obtained from CD8+ T cells from PBMCs. These TCRs come from a human donor with Susac syndrome. Each CDR3 is given with its conserved first and last residue. D genes are given only for firm matches. Part of the rows lack a size; the others show once, few, many or a class for expanded clones.

CDR3 length | J gene | D gene | V gene | clone size | CDR3 DNA | CDR3 protein
19 | TRBJ2-1 | TRBD2 | TRBV20-1 | . | TGCAGTGCCGACGGGACTAGCGGGGGCCTCCGGGGCTCCTACAATGAGCAGTTCTTC | CSADGTSGGLRGSYNEQFF
14 | TRBJ1-5 | . | TRBV28 | . | TGTGCCAGCAGTCCCAGGGTCGGAAATCAGCCCCAGCATTTT | CASSPRVGNQPQHF
16 | TRBJ2-5 | TRBD1 | TRBV13 | . | TGTGCCAGCAGCCCAGGACAGGGGCTACGGGAAGAGACCCAGTACTTC | CASSPGQGLREETQYF
16 | TRBJ2-6 | . | TRBV15 | . | TGTGCCACCAGCAGAGAAGGGGGCTCTGGGGCCAACGTCCTGACTTTC | CATSREGGSGANVLTF
14 | TRBJ1-2 | TRBD1 | TRBV19 | . | TGTGCCAGTACCGGGGACAGCTCACTTGATGGCTACACCTTC | CASTGDSSLDGYTF
10 | TRBJ1-1 | . | TRBV28 | . | TGTGCCAGCACCGACAGGGAAGCTTTCTTT | CASTDREAFF
15 | TRBJ2-2 | TRBD2 | TRBV9 | . | TGTGCCAGCAGCACGTCTAGCGGAGACACCGGGGAGCTGTTTTTT | CASSTSSGDTGELFF
16 | TRBJ1-1 | . | TRBV18 | . | TGTGCCAGCTCACGGGGATGGGTGAATGATGGCACTGAAGCTTTCTTT | CASSRGWVNDGTEAFF
18 | TRBJ2-3 | TRBD1 | TRBV7-9 | . | TGTGCCAGCAGACCCCCCGGACAGGGGGCGAGGGGCACAGATACGCAGTATTTT | CASRPPGQGARGTDTQYF
14 | TRBJ2-3 | . | TRBV29-1 | . | TGCAGCGTTGATTCTTACAGGAGAACAGATACGCAGTATTTT | CSVDSYRRTDTQYF
15 | TRBJ2-3 | . | TRBV7-9 | . | TGTGCCAGCAGCCGGACGGAGTCCATGAGAGATACGCAGTATTTT | CASSRTESMRDTQYF
12 | TRBJ2-2 | . | TRBV27 | . | TGTGCCAGCAGTTCGGCCGGAGGGGAGCTGTTTTTT | CASSSAGGELFF
13 | TRBJ2-7 | TRBD2 | TRBV20-1 | once | TGCAGTCCGCGGGGACTAGCGGGAGACGAGCAGTACTTC | CSPRGLAGDEQYF
17 | TRBJ2-7 | . | TRBV15 | . | TGTGCCACCAGCAGAGAACGCCTGGGGGACATTTCCTACGAGCAGTACTTC | CATSRERLGDISYEQYF
12 | TRBJ1-6 | . | TRBV2 | . | TGTGCCAGCAGTGGAGAGAATTCACCCCTCCACTTT | CASSGENSPLHF
15 | TRBJ2-1 | TRBD2 | TRBV20-1 | . | TGCAGTGCCCTGAGACTAGCGGGATTCTACAATGAGCAGTTCTTC | CSALRLAGFYNEQFF
16 | TRBJ2-5 | TRBD2 | TRBV20-1 | once | TGCAGTGCTAGAGATCCTGGACTAGCGGTCCAAGAGACCCAGTACTTC | CSARDPGLAVQETQYF
15 | TRBJ1-5 | TRBD1 | TRBV24-1 | . | TGTGCCACCAGTGATACCGGGACAGCTTATCAGCCCCAGCATTTT | CATSDTGTAYQPQHF
22 | TRBJ1-2 | . | TRBV11-2 | . | TGTGCCAGCAGCTTATTTCGGGTATTTCGTTCCAGACGAGTGAGCTCTAACTATGGCTACACCTTC | CASSLFRVFRSRRVSSNYGYTF
13 | TRBJ2-5 | TRBD2 | TRBV6-5 | . | TGTGCCAGCAGTTACGCGGGGGGGGAGACCCAGTACTTC | CASSYAGGETQYF
14 | TRBJ1-5 | . | TRBV29-1 | . | TGCAGCGTTCTGACTGGAAATAGCAATCAGCCCCAGCATTTT | CSVLTGNSNQPQHF
16 | TRBJ2-3 | . | TRBV7-6 | . | TGTGCCAGCAGCTCGCTGGAGACTAGTCTGACAGATACGCAGTATTTT | CASSSLETSLTDTQYF
16 | TRBJ1-2 | . | TRBV7-3 | . | TGTGCCAGCAGCCCGACCCCGGAGCCGGCCAACTATGGCTACACCTTC | CASSPTPEPANYGYTF
14 | TRBJ1-1 | TRBD1 | TRBV7-8 | . | TGTGCCAGCAGCTTATGGGACAGGGACACCGAAGCTTTCTTT | CASSLWDRDTEAFF
15 | TRBJ2-5 | TRBD2 | TRBV28 | . | TGTGCCAGCAGTTTCGAGGTAGCGGGGGATGAGACCCAGTACTTC | CASSFEVAGDETQYF
13 | TRBJ1-4 | . | TRBV5-6 | . | TGTGCCAGCAGGAGGGGGAATGAAGAAAAACTGTTTTTT | CASRRGNEEKLFF
16 | TRBJ1-1 | TRBD1 | TRBV4-1 | . | TGCGCCAGCAGCCCCGGGACAGGGGCATGGGACACTGAAGCTTTCTTT | CASSPGTGAWDTEAFF
13 | TRBJ2-1 | TRBD1 | TRBV29-1 | . | TGCAGCGTTGTATTGGCACAGGGGGGTGAGCAGTTCTTC | CSVVLAQGGEQFF
15 | TRBJ2-3 | . | TRBV7-2 | . | TGTGCCAGCAGCTTAGGGACTGGCCTCACAGATACGCAGTATTTT | CASSLGTGLTDTQYF
18 | TRBJ2-1 | TRBD2 | TRBV19 | . | TGTGCCAGTAGTACCTCCCCACTTGAGCGGGGGATTCGGGATGAGCAGTTCTTC | CASSTSPLERGIRDEQFF
13 | TRBJ2-7 | . | TRBV29-1 | . | TGCAGCGGGGCAGGGGCTGAGAGCGGCGAGCAGTACTTC | CSGAGAESGEQYF